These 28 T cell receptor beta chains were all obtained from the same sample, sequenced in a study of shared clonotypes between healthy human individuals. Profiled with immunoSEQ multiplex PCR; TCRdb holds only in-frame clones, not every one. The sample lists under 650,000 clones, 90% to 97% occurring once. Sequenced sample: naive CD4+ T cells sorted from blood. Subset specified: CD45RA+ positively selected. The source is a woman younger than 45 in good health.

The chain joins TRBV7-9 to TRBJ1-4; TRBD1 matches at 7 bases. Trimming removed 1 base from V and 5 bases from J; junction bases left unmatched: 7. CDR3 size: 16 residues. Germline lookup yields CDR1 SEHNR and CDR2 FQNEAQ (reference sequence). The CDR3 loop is CASSLGYRGRNEKLFF. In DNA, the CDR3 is TGTGCCAGCAGCTTAGGGTACAGGGGTAGAAATGAAAAACTGTTTTTT.

The CDR3: CASSQDGISGQPQHF. The CDR3 region has the DNA TGTGCCAGTAGTCAGGACGGGATAAGTGGACAGCCCCAGCATTTT. J is TRBJ1-5 and V is TRBV19; no reliable D call. This CDR3 spans 15 amino acids. Germline V gene lookup returns CDR1 LNHDA and CDR2 SQIVND (reference sequence). Trimming shortened V by 5 bases and J by 7 bases, and 18 bases separated the two germline ends.

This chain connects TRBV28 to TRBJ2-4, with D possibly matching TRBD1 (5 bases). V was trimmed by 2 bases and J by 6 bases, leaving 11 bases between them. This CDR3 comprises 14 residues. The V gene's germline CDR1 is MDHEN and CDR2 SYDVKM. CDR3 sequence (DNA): TGTGCCAGCAGTTTAAGGGGAACAGGAAACATTCAGTACTTC. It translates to CASSLRGTGNIQYF.

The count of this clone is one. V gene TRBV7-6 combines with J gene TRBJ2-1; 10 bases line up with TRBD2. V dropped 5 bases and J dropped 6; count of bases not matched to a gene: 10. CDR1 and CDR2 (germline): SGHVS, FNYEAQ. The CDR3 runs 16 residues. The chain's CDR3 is CASSLDTSGTGNEQFF. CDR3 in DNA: TGTGCCAGCAGCCTAGATACTAGCGGGACCGGCAATGAGCAGTTCTTC.

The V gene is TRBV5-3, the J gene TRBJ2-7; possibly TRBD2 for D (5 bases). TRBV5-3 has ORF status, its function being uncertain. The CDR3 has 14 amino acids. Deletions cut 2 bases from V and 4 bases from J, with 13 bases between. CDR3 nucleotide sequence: TGTGCCAGAAGCTTAGTTTTCGGGATGTACGAGCAGTACTTC. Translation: CARSLVFGMYEQYF.

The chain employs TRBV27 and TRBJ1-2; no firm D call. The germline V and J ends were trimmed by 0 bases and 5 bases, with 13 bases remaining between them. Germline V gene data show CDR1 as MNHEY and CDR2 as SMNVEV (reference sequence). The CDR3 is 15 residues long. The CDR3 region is CASSLSLLGGYGYTF. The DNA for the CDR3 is TGTGCCAGCAGTTTATCATTATTGGGAGGTTATGGCTACACCTTC.

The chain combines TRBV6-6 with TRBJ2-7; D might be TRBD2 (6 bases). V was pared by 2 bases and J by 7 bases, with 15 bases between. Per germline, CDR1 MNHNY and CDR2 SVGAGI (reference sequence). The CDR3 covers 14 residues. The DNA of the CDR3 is TGTGCCAGCAGTTACGTCTTACGGGGGTGGGAGCAGTACTTC. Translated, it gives CASSYVLRGWEQYF.

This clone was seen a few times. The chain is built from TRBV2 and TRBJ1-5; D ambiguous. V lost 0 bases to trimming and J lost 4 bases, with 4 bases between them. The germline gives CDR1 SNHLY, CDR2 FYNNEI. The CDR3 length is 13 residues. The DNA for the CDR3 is TGTGCCAGCAGTGAAGCAGCAAATCAGCCCCAGCATTTT. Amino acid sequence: CASSEAANQPQHF.

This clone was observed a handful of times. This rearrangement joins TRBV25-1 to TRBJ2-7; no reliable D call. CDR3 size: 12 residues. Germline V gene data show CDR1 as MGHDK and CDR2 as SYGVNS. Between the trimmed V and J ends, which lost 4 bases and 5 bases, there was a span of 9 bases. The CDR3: CASSVNTDEQYF. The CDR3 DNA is TGTGCCAGCAGTGTCAATACCGACGAGCAGTACTTC.

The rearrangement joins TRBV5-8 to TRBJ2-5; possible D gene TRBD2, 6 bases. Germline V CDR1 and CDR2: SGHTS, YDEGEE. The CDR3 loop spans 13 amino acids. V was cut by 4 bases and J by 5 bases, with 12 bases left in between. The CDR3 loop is CASSDSGKETQYF. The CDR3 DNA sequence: TGTGCCAGCAGCGATAGCGGAAAGGAGACCCAGTACTTC.

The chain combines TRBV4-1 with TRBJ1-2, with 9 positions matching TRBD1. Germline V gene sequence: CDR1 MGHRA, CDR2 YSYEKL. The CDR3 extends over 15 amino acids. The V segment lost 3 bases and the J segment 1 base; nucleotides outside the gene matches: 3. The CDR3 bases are TGCGCCAGCAGCCACAACAGGGGGCGTAACTATGGCTACACCTTC. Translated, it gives CASSHNRGRNYGYTF.

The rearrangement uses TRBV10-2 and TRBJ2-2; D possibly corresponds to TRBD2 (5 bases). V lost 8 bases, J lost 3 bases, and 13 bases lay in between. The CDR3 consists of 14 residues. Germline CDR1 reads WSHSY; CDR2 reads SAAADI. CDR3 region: CASRRTEDTGELFF. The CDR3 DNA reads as TGCGCCAGCCGGAGGACCGAAGACACCGGGGAGCTGTTTTTT.

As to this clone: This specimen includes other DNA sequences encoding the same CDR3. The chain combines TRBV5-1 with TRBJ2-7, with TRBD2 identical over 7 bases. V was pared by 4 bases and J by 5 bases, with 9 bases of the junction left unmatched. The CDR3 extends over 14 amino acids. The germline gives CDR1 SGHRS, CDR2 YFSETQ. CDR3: CASSLRVGGDEQYF. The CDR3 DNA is TGCGCCAGCAGCCTCAGGGTGGGGGGGGACGAGCAGTACTTC.

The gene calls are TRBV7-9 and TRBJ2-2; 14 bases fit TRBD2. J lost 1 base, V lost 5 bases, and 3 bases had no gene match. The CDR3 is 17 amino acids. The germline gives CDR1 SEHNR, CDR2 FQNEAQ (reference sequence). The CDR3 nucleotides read TGTGCCAGCAGCCTGACTAGCGGGAGGGAGAACACCGGGGAGCTGTTTTTT. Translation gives CASSLTSGRENTGELFF.

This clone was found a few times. Here the CDR3 DNA reads TGTGCCAGTAGTGCACAAGCGGGAGTGGCCTACAATGAGCAGTTCTTC. Translating gives CASSAQAGVAYNEQFF. V gene TRBV19 combines with J gene TRBJ2-1; TRBD2 aligns across 8 bases. Germline assignment: CDR1 LNHDA and CDR2 SQIVND (reference sequence). V shed 5 bases, J shed 2 bases, and the junction held 8 bases outside the gene matches. The CDR3 totals 16 residues.

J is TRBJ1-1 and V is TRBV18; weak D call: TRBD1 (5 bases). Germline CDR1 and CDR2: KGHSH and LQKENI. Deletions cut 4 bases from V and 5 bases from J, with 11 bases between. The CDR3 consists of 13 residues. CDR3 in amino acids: CASSLGGDTEAFF. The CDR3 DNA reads TGTGCCAGCTCACTAGGAGGGGATACTGAAGCTTTCTTT. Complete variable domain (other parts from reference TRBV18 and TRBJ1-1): NAGVMQNPRHLVRRRGQEARLRCSPMKGHSHVYWYRQLPEEGLKFMVYLQKENIIDESGMPKERFSAEFPKEGPSILRIQQVVRGDSAAYFCASSLGGDTEAFFGQGTRLTVV.

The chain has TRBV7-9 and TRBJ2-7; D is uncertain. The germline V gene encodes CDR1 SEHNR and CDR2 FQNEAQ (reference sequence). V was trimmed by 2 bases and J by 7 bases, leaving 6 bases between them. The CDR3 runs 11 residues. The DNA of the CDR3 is TGTGCCAGCAGCTTAAGAGCAGAGCAGTACTTC. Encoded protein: CASSLRAEQYF.

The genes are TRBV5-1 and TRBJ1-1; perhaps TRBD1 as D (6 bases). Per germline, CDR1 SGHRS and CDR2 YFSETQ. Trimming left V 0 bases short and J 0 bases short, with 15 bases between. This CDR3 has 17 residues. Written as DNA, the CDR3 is TGCGCCAGCAGCTTGGTCACAGGGACGGGGATGAACACTGAAGCTTTCTTT. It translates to CASSLVTGTGMNTEAFF.

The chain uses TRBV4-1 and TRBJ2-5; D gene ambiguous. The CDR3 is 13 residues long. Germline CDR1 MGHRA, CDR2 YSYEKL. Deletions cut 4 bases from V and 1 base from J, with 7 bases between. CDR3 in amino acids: CASSLGAQETQYF. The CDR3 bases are TGCGCCAGCAGCCTTGGAGCCCAAGAGACCCAGTACTTC.

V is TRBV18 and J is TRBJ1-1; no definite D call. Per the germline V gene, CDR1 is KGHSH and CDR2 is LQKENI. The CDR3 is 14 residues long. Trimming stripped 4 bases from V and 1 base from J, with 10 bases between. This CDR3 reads CASSRLDGNTEAFF. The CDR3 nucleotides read TGTGCCAGCTCACGATTGGACGGGAACACTGAAGCTTTCTTT.

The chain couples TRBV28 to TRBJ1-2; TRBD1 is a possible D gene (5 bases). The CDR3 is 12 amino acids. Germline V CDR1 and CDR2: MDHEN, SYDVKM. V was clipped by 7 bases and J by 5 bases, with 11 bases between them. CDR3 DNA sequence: TGTGCCAGCACTCTAACAGGTTATGGCTACACCTTC. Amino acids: CASTLTGYGYTF.

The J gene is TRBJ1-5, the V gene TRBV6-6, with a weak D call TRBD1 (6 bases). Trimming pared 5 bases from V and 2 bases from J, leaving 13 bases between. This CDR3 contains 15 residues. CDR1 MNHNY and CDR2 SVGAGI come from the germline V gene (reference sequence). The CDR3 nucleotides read TGTGCCAGCAGTCCCGACAGGACGCGCAATCAGCCCCAGCATTTT. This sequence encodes CASSPDRTRNQPQHF.

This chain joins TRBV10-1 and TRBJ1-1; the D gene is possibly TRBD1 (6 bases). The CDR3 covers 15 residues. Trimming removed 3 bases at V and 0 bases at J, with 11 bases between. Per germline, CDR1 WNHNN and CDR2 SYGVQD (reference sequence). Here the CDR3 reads CASSEWTEMNTEAFF. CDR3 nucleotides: TGCGCCAGCAGTGAATGGACAGAGATGAACACTGAAGCTTTCTTT.

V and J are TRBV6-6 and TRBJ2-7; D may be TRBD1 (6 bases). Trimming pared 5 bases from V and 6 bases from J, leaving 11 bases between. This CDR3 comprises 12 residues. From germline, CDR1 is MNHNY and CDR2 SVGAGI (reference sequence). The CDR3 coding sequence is TGTGCCAGCAGTCCCGGGACATTCGAGCAGTACTTC. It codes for CASSPGTFEQYF.

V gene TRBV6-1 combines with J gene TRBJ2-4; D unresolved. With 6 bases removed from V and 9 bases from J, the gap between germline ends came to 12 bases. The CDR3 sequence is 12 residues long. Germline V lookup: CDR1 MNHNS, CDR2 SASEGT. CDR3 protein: CASRVPRSIQYF. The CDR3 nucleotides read TGTGCCAGCAGGGTACCACGAAGCATTCAGTACTTC.

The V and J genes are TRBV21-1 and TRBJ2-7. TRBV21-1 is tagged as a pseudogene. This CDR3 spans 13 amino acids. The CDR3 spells CASSPGPHYEQYF. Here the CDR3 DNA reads TGTGCCAGCAGCCCGGGACCCCACTACGAGCAGTACTTC.

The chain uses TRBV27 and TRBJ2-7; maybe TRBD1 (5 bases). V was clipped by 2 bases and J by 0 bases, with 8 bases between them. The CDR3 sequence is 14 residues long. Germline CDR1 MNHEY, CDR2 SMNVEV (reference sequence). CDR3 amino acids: CASSLARDSYEQYF. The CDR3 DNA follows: TGTGCCAGCAGTTTAGCCAGGGACTCCTACGAGCAGTACTTC.

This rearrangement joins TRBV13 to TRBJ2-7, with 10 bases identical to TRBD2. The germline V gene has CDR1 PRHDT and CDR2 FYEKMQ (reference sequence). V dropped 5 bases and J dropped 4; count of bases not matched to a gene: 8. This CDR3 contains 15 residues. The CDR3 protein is CASSRPGTSDYEQYF. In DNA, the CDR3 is TGTGCCAGCAGCCGACCCGGGACTAGCGATTACGAGCAGTACTTC.